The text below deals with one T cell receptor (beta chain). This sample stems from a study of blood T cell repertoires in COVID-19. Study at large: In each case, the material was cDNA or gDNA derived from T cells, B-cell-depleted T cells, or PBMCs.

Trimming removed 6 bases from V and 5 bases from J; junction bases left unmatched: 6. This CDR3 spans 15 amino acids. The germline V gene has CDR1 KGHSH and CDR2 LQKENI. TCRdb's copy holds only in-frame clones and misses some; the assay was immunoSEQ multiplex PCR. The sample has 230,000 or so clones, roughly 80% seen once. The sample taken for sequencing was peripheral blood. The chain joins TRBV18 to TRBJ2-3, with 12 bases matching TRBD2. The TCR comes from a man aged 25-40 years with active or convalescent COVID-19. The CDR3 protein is CASSPSGRVGDTQYF. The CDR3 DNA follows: TGTGCCAGCTCCCCTAGCGGGAGGGTAGGAGATACGCAGTATTTT.